The present TCR beta chain was sequenced within a study of T cell responses to AZD1222 COVID-19 vaccine. Comment on this clone: No antigen is known for it.

Here immunoSEQ multiplex PCR was the method, and the copy in TCRdb shows in-frame clones only, minus some. The sample yields some 190,000 clones, around 90% seen once. Notes on the study in general: Most donors were white British and more were female, and clonal diversity was possibly underestimated. Spike regions recognized by vaccine-associated CD4 TCRs spanned the protein, led by 160-218 and 743-854. Baseline seropositivity characterized only a handful of AZD1222 recipients.

Germline V gives CDR1 SGHAT, CDR2 FQDESV (reference sequence). With 4 bases clipped from V and 3 bases from J, the junction kept 2 bases outside the gene matches. The CDR3 runs 14 residues. This rearrangement joins TRBV11-1 to TRBJ2-7, with 11 bases that match TRBD2. Sequencing used peripheral blood, obtained 28 days after the second AZD1222 dose. The sequence was collected from an adult who received the AZD1222 COVID-19 vaccine. The CDR3 here is CASSSGLAVYEQYF. The CDR3 nucleotides are TGTGCCAGCAGCTCGGGACTAGCGGTCTACGAGCAGTACTTC.